This T cell receptor beta chain originates from a study of breast tumors, draining lymph nodes, adjacent tissues. Deletions cut 0 bases from V and 0 bases from J, with 13 bases between. Germline V CDR1 and CDR2: SGHDT, YYEEEE. CDR3 length: 17 amino acids. This clonotype has a count of ten or more. TCRdb reanalysed the multiplex PCR reads using MiXCR and keeps one entry per CDR3 protein. Of approximately 100,000 distinct CDR3 sequences in the sample, 20% to 25% were seen once. The lymph nodes were axillary draining lymph nodes from breast cancer patients. The receptor comes from a female donor with breast cancer. Some clones in this sample may be carry-over from other donors' samples. Sequenced material: axillary lymph node tissue. The V gene is TRBV5-6, the J gene TRBJ2-1; D tentatively reads TRBD1 or TRBD2 (5 bases each). The chain's CDR3 is CASSLAQRGSSYNEQFF. In nucleotides, the CDR3 is TGTGCCAGCAGCTTGGCTCAGAGGGGCTCCTCCTACAATGAGCAGTTCTTC.